The sequence of this TCR beta chain was determined in a study of vaccination effects on CD4 cells after COVID-19. Notes on this clone: The antigen remains undetermined.

Germline assignment: CDR1 WNHNN and CDR2 SYGVQD (reference sequence). The CDR3 length is 14 residues. With 6 bases removed from V and 2 bases from J, the gap between germline ends came to 10 bases. Sequencing used immunoSEQ multiplex PCR; TCRdb keeps in-frame clones, though not all of them. The sample contains around 35,000 clones, about 65% of which appear only once. Researchers isolated CD4+ T cells once roughly nine days of culture had elapsed. The sequence was obtained from a human donor who received a COVID-19 vaccine. Sequencing used CD4+ T cells from PBMCs cultured without peptide, obtained before COVID-19 vaccination. The chain uses TRBV10-1 and TRBJ2-2; perhaps TRBD2 as D (6 bases). CDR3 DNA sequence: TGCGCCAGCAGAGGACTACTAAACACCGGGGAGCTGTTTTTT. Translation: CASRGLLNTGELFF.